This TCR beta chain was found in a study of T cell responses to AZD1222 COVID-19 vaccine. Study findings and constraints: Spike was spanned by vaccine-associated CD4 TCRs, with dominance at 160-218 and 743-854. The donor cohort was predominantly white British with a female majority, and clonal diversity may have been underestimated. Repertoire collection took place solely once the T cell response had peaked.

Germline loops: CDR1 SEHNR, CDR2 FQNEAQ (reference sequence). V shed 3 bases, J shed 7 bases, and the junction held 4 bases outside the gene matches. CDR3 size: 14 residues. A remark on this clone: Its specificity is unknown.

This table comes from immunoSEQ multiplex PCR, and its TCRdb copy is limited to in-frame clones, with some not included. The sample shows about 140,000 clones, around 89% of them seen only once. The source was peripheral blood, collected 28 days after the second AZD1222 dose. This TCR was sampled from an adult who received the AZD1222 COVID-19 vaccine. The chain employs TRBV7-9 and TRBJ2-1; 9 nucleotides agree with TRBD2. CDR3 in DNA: TGTGCCAGCAGCTTCCCGCGGGAGGGTAATGAGCAGTTCTTC. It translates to CASSFPREGNEQFF.